This TCR beta chain was identified during a study of cytomegalovirus exposure and HLA in healthy donors. CDR3 size: 14 residues. Trimming took 2 bases from V and 2 from J; bases not matched to a gene: 2. Germline CDR1 MNHEY, CDR2 SMNVEV (reference sequence). Findings and caveats of the study: The study listed approximately 170 cytomegalovirus-associated TCR beta chains.

Turning to this clone: What it binds is unknown.

The data were produced by immunoSEQ multiplex PCR, yet TCRdb's version contains in-frame clones alone and is incomplete. The sample yields about 150,000 clones, roughly nine tenths seen once. This receptor was identified in a man aged 18 to 30 in good health and CMV-seronegative. The V gene is TRBV27, the J gene TRBJ2-5; 7 bases match TRBD1. Specimen: PBMCs. CDR3 in DNA: TGTGCCAGCAGTTTACGCAGGGGGCAAGAGACCCAGTACTTC. This encodes CASSLRRGQETQYF.